This T cell receptor (beta chain) comes out of a study of T cell responses to AZD1222 COVID-19 vaccine (dated by TCRdb to 2020 to 2023). Notes on the research overall: Because spike-specific TCR depth and breadth did not differ between the two schedules, AZD1222 recipients who got a second dose at roughly 4 weeks were pooled with those who got a second dose at roughly 12 weeks. Trial participants were enrolled into age subgroups of 18-55, 56-69 and 70-plus years, which contained around 150, 28 and 57 TCR-sequenced participants, respectively. TCR sequencing was performed for some 250 trial participants, of whom 200 to 220 were given two doses of AZD1222 and 26 were given two doses of MenACWY control vaccine.

Findings and caveats that apply to the study as a whole: The 56-69-year group was small, and its depth increase did not reach significance, likely because of low power. A significant rise in spike-specific TCR breadth and depth was observed after two AZD1222 doses relative to day 0 and relative to MenACWY recipients. Conclusions about previously exposed vaccinees are limited, since just five to seven AZD1222 recipients were seropositive for SARS-CoV-2 at baseline. Because no day 14 peak-response samples were available, the repertoires could be characterized only after the peak T cell response. The vaccine-associated CD4 TCRs covered the entire spike protein, and the dominant responses fell in regions 160-218 and 743-854. Epitopes outside the regions mutated in the B.1.351 and B.1.1.7 variants were reportedly recognized by nearly half of the unique spike-specific TCRs. Participants were mostly white British, with more females than males. The authors suggested clonal diversity may have been underestimated.

Turning to this clone: Its antigen has not been determined. No much larger clone exists at a distance of one base, and base qualities are not known.

The time point tag for this specimen amounts to: baseline before first vaccination. Vaccinee samples came from UK trials COV001 and COV002, including a single-blind randomized controlled phase 2/3 trial of AZD1222 (ChAdOx1 nCoV-19) in healthy adults. For TCRbeta chain sequencing, PBMC samples from trial participants were taken at day 0 and at day 28 after the second dose. The CDR3 regions of human TCRbeta chains were subjected to immunosequencing. In the paper's pipeline: Repertoire TCRs were matched against a reference library of SARS-CoV-2-specific TCRs generated with the MIRA antigen-specificity platform. Breadth meant the fraction of unique TCRs that were SARS-CoV-2-associated, whereas depth meant the fraction of total T cells that were SARS-CoV-2-associated. Using the MIRA data, every spike-specific TCR was mapped to the spike region that the TCR reacted to and assigned to either a CD4 or a CD8 class. Log10-transformed breadth and depth values were compared by one-way ANOVA with Sidak's multiple comparisons tests. Not all clones reach the TCRdb copy of this immuneACCESS table, which keeps in-frame sequences only. Checked studies attribute under half of the gap to unresolved V genes and leave the rest unexplained. V, J and clone size were drawn from that table, and D and trimming were deduced from the DNA. Within this sample are 110,000 to 150,000 clones, with 70% to 90% of them counted one time only. Under 3.5% of the sample is in the top ten clones.

This sequence was found in an adult in good health. The material sequenced was peripheral blood, taken on day 0 of AZD1222 vaccination.

The nucleotide sequence reads TGTGCCAGCAGCCAAACTAGCGGGTCGGCCAAAAACATTCAGTACTTC. Its protein product is CASSQTSGSAKNIQYF. The chain is encoded by TRBV14 joined to TRBJ2-4, with 9 bases in between that match TRBD2. Including cysteine and phenylalanine, the CDR3 has 16 amino acids. Of the read, only the CDR3 DNA is kept; its 48 bases are in frame from base 1. The CDR1 and CDR2 encoded by the germline V gene are SGHDN and FVKESK. Clipping removes 2 bases from V and 1 base from J, with 3 as the unmatched junction base count.